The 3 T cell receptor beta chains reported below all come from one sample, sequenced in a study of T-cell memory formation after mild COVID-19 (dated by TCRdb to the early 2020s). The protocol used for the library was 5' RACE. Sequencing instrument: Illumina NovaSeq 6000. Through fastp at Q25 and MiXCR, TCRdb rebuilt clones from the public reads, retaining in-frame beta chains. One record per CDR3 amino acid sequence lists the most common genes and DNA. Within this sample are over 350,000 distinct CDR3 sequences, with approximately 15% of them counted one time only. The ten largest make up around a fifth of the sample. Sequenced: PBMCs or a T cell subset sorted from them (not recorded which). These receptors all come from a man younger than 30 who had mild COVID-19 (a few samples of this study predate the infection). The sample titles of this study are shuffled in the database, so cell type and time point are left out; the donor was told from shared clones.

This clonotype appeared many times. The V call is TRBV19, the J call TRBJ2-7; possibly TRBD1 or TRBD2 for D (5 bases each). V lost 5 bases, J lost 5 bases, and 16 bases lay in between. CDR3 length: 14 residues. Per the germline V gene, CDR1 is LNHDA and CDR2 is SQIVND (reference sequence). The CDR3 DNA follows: TGTGCCAGTAGTCGTGGGGACGGTGGCGACGAGCAGTACTTC. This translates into CASSRGDGGDEQYF.

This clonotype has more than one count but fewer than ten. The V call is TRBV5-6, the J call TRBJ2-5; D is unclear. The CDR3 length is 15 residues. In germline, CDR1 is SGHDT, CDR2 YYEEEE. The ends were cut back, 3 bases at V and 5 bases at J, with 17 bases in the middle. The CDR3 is CASSSRPRLSETQYF. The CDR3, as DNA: TGTGCCAGCAGCTCCCGGCCACGGCTGTCGGAGACCCAGTACTTC.

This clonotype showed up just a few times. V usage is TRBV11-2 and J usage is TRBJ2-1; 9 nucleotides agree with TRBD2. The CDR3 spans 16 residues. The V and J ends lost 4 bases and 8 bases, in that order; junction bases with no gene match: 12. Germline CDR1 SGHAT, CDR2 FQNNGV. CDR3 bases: TGTGCCAGCAGCTCCTACGCGGGGGGGACACTCCATGAGCAGTTCTTC. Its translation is CASSSYAGGTLHEQFF.